This T cell receptor beta chain was documented in a study of cytomegalovirus exposure and HLA in healthy donors. Regarding the study as a whole: It was taken for granted in presence/absence analyses that sequencing depth across donors was roughly uniform. In an earlier analysis, in some 600 donors, most V segments appeared productive either ~90% or ~30% of the time. In a later analysis, TCR beta V- and J-gene trimming showed a link to a missense DCLRE1C variant. Most subjects had HLA-A and HLA-B alleles reportedly predicted accurately by TCR beta sequences.

Looked up from germline, CDR1 is SGHTA and CDR2 is FQGNSA. The CDR3 has 11 amino acids. V lost 5 bases and J lost 6; bases outside the gene matches: 1. This clone has a handful of counts. Its antigen is unidentified. The PCR used 60 Vbeta and 13 Jbeta primers. The repertoire was sequenced with immunoSEQ multiplex PCR; TCRdb's copy has only in-frame clones and lacks some. The data show over 75,000 clones, around 71% seen once. The chain combines TRBV7-2 with TRBJ2-7, with 7 bases that match TRBD2. The receptor was derived from a man younger than 45 in good health and CMV-seronegative. The sequenced sample consisted of PBMCs. The DNA for the CDR3 is TGTGCCAGCAGCCGCGGGGGCGAGCAGTACTTC. This encodes CASSRGGEQYF.